At least ten counts were recorded for the clone carrying this T cell receptor (beta chain). The CDR3 consists of 14 residues. The germline V gene encodes CDR1 SEHNR and CDR2 FQNEAQ (reference sequence). V was pared by 4 bases and J by 7 bases, with 5 bases of the junction left unmatched. The source of the sample is a study of human T cells and chemical hapten exposure. MiXCR, run by TCRdb on the RACE reads, gives a single entry per CDR3 protein. Of under 75,000 distinct CDR3 sequences listed, approximately 12% were seen once; the top ten hold approximately 1.5%. Indicated time point: patch test 3, about 24 weeks after DPC sensitization. Treatment described: therapeutic diphenylcyclopropenone sensitization with weekly scalp DPC. It was unfractionated whole blood from which total RNA was extracted.

This rearrangement joins TRBV7-9 to TRBJ1-2; 11 positions match TRBD1. Sequences were derived from whole blood, sampled in connection with sensitization to the hapten diphenylcyclopropenone (DPC). This TCR was recovered from a woman in her forties or fifties with alopecia areata. Some clones in this sample may be carry-over from other donors' samples. The CDR3 DNA reads TGTGCCAGCAGCTGGGACAGGGGGACAGGTGGCTACACCTTC. Translating gives CASSWDRGTGGYTF.